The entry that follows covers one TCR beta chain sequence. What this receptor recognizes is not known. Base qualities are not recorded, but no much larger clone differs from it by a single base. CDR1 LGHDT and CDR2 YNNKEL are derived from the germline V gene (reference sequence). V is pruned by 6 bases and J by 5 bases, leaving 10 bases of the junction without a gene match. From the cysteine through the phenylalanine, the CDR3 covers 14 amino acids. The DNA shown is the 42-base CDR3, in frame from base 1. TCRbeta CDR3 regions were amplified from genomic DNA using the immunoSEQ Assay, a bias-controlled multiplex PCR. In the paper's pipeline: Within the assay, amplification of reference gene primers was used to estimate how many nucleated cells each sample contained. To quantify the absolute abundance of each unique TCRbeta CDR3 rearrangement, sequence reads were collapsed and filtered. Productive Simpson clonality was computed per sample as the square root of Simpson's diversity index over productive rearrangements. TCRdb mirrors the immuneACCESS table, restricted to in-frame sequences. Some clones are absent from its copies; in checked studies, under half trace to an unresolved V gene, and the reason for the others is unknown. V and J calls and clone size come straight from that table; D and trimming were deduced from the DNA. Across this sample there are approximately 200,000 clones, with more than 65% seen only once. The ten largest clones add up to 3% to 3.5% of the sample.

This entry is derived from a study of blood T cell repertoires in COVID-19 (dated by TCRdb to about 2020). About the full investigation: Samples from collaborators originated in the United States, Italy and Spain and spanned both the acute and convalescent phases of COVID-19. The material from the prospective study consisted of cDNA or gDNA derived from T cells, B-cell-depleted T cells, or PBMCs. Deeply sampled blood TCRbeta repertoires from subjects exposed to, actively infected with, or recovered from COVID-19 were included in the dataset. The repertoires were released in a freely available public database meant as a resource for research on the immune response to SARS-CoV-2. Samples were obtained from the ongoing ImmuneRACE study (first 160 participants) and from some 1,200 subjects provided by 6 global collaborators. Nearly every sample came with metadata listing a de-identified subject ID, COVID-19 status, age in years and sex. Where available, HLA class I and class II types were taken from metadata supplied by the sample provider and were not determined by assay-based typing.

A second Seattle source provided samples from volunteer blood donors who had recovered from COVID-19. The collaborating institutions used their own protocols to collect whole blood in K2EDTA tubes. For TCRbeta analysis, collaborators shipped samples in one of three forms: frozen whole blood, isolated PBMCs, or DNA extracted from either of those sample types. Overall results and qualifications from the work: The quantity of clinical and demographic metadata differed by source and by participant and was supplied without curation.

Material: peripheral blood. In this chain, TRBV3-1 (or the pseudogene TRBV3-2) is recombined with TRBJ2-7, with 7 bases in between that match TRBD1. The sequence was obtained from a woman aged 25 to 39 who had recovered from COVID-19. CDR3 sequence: CASRGAGTANEQYF. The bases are TGTGCCAGCAGGGGGGCCGGGACAGCAAACGAGCAGTACTTC.